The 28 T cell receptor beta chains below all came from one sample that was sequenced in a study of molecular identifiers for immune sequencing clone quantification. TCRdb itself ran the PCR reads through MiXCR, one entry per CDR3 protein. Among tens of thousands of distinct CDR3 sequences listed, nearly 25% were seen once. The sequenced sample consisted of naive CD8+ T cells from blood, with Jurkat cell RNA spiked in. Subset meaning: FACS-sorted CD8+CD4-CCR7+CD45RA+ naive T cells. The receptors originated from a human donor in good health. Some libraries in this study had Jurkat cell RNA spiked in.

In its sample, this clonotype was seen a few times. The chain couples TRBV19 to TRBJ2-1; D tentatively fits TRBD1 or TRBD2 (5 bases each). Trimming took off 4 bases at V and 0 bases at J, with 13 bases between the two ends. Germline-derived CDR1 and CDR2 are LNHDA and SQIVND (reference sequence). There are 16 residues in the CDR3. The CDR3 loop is CASSRGERSSYNEQFF. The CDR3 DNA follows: TGTGCCAGTAGTAGAGGGGAAAGGAGCTCCTACAATGAGCAGTTCTTC.

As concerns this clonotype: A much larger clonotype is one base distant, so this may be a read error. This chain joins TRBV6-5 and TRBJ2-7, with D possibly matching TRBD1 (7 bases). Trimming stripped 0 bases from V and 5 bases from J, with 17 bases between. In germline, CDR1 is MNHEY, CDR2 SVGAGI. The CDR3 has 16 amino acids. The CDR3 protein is CASSYSIGGGGHEQYF. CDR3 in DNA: TGTGCCAGCAGTTACTCGATTGGAGGGGGCGGCCACGAGCAGTACTTC.

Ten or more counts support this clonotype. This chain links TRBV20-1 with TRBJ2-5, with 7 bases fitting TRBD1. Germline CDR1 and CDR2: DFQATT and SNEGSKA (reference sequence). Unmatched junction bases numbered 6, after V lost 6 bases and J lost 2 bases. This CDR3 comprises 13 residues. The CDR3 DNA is TGCAGTGCCAGGGGGACAGCACAAGAGACCCAGTACTTC. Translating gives CSARGTAQETQYF.

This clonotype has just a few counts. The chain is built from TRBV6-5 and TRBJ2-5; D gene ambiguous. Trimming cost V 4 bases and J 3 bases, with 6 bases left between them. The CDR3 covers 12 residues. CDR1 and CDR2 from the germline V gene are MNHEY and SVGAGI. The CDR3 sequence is CASSSTEETQYF. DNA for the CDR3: TGTGCCAGCAGTTCCACCGAAGAGACCCAGTACTTC.

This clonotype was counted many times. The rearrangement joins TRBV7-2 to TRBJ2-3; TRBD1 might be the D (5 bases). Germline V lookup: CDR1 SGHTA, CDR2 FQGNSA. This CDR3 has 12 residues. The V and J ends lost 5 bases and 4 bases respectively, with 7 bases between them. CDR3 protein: CASSQGSDTQYF. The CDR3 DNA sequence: TGTGCCAGCAGCCAGGGTTCAGATACGCAGTATTTT.

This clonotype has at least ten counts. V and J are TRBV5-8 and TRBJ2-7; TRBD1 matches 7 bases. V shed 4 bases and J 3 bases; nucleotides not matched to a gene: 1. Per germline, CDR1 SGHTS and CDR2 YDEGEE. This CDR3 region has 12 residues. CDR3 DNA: TGTGCCAGCAGCGGGACAGTCTACGAGCAGTACTTC. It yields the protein CASSGTVYEQYF.

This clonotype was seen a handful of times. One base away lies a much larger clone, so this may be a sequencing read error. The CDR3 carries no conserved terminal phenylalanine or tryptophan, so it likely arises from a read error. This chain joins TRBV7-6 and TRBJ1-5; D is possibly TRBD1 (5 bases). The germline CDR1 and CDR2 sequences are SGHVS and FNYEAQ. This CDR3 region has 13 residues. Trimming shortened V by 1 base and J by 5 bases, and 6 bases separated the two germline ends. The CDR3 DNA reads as TGTGCCAGCAGCTTAGACAGGTATCAGCCCCAGCATCTT. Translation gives CASSLDRYQPQHL.

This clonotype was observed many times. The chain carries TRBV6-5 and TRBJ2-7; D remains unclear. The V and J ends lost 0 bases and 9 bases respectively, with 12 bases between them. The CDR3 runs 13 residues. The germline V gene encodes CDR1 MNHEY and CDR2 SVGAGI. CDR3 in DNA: TGTGCCAGCAGTTACTCGTCTGCCATGGGGCAGTACTTC. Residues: CASSYSSAMGQYF.

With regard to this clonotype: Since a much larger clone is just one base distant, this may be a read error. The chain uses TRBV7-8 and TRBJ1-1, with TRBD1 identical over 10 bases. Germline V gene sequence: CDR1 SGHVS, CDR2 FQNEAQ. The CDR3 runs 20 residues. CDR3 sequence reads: CASSLVLSLTGGQDGTEALF. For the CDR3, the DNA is TGTGCCAGCAGCTTAGTTCTCAGCCTGACAGGGGGCCAGGACGGCACTGAAGCTCTCTTT.

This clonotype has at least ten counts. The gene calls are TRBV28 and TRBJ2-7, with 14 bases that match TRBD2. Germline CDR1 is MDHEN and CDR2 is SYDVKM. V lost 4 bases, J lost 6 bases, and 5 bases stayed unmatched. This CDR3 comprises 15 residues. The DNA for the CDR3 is TGTGCCAGCAGTTGGGGGACTAGCGGGAGTACCGAGCAGTACTTC. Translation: CASSWGTSGSTEQYF.

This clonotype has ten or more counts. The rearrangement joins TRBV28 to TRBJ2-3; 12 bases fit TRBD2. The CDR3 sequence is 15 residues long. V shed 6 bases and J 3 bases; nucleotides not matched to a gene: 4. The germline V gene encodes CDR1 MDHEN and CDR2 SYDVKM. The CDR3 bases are TGTGCCAGCAGAAGTACTAGCGGGAGGACAGATACGCAGTATTTT. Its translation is CASRSTSGRTDTQYF.

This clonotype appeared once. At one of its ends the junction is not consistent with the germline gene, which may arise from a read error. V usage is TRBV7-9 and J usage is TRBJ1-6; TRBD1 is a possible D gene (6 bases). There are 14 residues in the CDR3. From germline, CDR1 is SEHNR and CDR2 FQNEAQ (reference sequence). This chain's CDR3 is CASSAQDSNSPLHF. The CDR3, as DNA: TGTGCGAGCAGCGCACAGGACAGTAATTCACCCCTCCACTTT.

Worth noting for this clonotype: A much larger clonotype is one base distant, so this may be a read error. The CDR3 DNA follows: TGCGCCAGCGGCCAAGCCCTTGGGGTCTACGAGCAGTACTTC. This encodes CASGQALGVYEQYF. The genes are TRBV4-1 and TRBJ2-7, with D unresolved. CDR3 length: 14 amino acids. Germline V gene sequence: CDR1 MGHRA, CDR2 YSYEKL.

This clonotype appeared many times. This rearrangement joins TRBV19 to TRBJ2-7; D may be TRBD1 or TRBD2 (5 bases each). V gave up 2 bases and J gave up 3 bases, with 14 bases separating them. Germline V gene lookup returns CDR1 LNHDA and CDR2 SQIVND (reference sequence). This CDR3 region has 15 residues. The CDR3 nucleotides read TGTGCCAGTAGTATATCCAGGGACGCATTCTACGAGCAGTACTTC. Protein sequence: CASSISRDAFYEQYF.

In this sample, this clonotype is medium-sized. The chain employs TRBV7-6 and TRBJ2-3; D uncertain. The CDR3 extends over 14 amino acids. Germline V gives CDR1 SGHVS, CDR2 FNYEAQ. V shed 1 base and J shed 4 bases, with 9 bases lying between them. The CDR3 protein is CASSLVAGSDTQYF. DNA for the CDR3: TGTGCCAGCAGCTTAGTCGCAGGATCAGATACGCAGTATTTT.

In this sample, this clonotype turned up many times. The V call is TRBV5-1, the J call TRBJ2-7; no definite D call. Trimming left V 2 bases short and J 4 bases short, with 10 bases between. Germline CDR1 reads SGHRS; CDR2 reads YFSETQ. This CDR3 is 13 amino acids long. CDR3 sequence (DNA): TGCGCCAGCAGCTTTTCCCTGGGGTACGAGCAGTACTTC. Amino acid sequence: CASSFSLGYEQYF.

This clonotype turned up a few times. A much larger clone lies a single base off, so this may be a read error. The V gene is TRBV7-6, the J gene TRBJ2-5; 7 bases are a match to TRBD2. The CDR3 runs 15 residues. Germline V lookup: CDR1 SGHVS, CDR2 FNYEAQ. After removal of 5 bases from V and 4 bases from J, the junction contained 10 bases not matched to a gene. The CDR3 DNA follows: TGTGCCAGCAGCCTGGGGGGAGGGAAGATAGAGACCCAGTACTTC. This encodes CASSLGGGKIETQYF. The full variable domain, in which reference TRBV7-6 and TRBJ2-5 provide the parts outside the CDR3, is GAGVSQSPRYKVTKRGQDVALRCDPISGHVSLYWYRQALGQGPEFLTYFNYEAQQDKSGLPNDRFSAERPEGSISTLTIQRTEQRDSAMYRCASSLGGGKIETQYFGPGTRLLVL.

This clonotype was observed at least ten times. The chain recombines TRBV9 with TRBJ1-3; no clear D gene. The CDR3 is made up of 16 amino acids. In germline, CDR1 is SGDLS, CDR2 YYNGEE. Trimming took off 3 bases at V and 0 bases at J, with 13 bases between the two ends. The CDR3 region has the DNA TGTGCCAGCAGCGCAGCGGGGAGACCCTCTGGAAACACCATATATTTT. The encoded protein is CASSAAGRPSGNTIYF. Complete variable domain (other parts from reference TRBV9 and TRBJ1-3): DSGVTQTPKHLITATGQRVTLRCSPRSGDLSVYWYQQSLDQGLQFLIQYYNGEERAKGNILERFSAQQFPDLHSELNLSSLELGDSALYFCASSAAGRPSGNTIYFGEGSWLTVV.

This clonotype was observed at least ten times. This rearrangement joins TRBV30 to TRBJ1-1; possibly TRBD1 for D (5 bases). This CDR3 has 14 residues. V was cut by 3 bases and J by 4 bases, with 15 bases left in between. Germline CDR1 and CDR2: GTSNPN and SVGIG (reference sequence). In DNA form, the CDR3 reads TGTGCCTGGAGAGGGGCGGCGGGGGGCACTGAAGCTTTCTTT. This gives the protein CAWRGAAGGTEAFF.

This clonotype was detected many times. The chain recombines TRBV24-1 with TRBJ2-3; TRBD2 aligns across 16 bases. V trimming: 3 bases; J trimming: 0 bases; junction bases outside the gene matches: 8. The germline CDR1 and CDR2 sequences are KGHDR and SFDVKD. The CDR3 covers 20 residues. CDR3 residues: CATSDPTGTSGGVSTDTQYF. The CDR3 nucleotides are TGTGCCACCAGTGATCCCACCGGGACTAGCGGGGGGGTCAGCACAGATACGCAGTATTTT.

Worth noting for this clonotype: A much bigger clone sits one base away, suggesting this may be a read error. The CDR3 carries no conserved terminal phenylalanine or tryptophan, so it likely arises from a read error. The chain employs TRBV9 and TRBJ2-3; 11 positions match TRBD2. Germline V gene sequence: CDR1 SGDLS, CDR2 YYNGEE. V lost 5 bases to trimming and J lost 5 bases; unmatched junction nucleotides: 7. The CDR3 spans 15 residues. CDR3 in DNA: TGTGCCAGCAGTCGTGGGCTAGCGGGAGGAGATACGCAGTATCTT. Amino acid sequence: CASSRGLAGGDTQYL.

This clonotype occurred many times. The DNA for the CDR3 is TGTGCCAGCAGCTTAGGAGCCTCGGGGGGGTGGGAGACCCAGTACTTC. As protein: CASSLGASGGWETQYF. V gene TRBV7-2 combines with J gene TRBJ2-5; TRBD2 matches 8 bases. CDR3 length equals 16 residues. CDR1 is SGHTA and CDR2 is FQGNSA in the germline V gene. J gave up 5 bases and V 1 base, and 9 bases lay outside the gene matches.

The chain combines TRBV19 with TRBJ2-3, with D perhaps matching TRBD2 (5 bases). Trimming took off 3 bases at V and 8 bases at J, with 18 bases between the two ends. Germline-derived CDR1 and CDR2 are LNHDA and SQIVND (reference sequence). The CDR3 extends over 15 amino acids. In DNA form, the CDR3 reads TGTGCCAGTAGTATGACCGGAGCTAGCCCAGCTACGCAGTATTTT. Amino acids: CASSMTGASPATQYF.

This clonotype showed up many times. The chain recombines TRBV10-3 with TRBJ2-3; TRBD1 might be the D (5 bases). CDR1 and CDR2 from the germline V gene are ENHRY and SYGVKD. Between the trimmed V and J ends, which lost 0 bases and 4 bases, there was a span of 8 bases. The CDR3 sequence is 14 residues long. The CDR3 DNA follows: TGTGCCATCAGTGAGTCTGACAGCCCAGATACGCAGTATTTT. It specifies CAISESDSPDTQYF.

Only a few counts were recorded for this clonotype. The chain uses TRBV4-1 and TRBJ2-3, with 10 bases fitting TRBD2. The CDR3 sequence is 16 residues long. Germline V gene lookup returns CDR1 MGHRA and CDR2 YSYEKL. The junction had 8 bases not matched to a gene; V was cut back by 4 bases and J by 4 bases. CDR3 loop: CASSRFLAGEADTQYF. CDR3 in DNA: TGCGCCAGCAGCCGCTTCCTAGCGGGAGAGGCAGATACGCAGTATTTT.

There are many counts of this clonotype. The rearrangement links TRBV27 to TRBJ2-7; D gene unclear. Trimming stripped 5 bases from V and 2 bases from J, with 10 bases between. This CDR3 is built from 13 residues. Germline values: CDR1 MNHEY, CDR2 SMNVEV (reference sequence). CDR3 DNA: TGTGCCAGCAGTCCCGACACGACCTACGAGCAGTACTTC. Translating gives CASSPDTTYEQYF.

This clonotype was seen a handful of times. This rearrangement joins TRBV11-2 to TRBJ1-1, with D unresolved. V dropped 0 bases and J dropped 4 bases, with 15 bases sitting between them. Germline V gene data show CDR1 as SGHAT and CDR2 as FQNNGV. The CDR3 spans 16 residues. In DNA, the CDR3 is TGTGCCAGCAGCTTAGAGATCGGGTCCCCCAGCACTGAAGCTTTCTTT. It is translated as CASSLEIGSPSTEAFF.

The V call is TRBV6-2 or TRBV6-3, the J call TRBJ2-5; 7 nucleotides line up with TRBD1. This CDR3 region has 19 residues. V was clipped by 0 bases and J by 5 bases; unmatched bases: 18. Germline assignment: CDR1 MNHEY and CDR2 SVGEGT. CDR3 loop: CASSYSMTEGARIFETQYF. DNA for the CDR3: TGTGCCAGCAGTTACTCGATGACAGAGGGGGCGCGAATATTCGAGACCCAGTACTTC.